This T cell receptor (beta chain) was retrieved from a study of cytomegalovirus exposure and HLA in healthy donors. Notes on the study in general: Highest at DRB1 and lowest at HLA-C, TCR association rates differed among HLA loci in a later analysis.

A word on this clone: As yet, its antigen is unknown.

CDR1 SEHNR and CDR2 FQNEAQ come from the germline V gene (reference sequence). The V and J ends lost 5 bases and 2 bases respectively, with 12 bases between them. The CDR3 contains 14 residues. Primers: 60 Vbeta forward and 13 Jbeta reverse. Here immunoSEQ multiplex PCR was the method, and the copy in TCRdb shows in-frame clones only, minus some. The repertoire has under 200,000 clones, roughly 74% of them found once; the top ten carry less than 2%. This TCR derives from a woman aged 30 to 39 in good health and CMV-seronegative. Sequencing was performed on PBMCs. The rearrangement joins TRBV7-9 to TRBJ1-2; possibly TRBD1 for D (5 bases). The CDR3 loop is CASSHPGGNYGYTF. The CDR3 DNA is TGTGCCAGCAGCCACCCCGGGGGGAACTATGGCTACACCTTC.